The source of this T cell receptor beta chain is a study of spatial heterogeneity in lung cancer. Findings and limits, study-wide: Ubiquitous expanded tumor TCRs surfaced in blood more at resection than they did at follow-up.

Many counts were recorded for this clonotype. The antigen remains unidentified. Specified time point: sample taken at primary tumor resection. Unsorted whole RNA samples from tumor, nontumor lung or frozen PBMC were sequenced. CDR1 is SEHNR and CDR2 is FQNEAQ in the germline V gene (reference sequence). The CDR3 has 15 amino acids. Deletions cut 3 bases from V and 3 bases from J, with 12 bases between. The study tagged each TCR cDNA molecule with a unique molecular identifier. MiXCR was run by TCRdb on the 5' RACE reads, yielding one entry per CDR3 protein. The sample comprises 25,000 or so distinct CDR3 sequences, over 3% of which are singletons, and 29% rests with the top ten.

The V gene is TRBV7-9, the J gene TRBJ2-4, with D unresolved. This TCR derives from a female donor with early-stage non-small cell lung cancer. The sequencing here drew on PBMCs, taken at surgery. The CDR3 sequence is CASSFYQRGKNIQYF. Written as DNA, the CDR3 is TGTGCCAGCAGCTTCTACCAGCGAGGCAAAAACATTCAGTACTTC. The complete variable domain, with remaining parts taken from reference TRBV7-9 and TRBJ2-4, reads DTGVSQNPRHKITKRGQNVTFRCDPISEHNRLYWYRQTLGQGPEFLTYFQNEAQLEKSRLLSDRFSAERPKGSFSTLEIQRTEQGDSAMYLCASSFYQRGKNIQYFGAGTRLSVL.